This T cell receptor beta chain was identified in a study of blood T cell repertoires in COVID-19. Whole-study context: Material from acute and convalescent COVID-19 was sourced from the United States, Italy and Spain. From T cells, B-cell-depleted T cells, or PBMCs came the material, which was cDNA or gDNA.

Seattle-derived patients entered the study during active infection and were followed longitudinally. In the original processing: Using reference gene primer amplification, nucleated cell counts were estimated. TCRdb's table, derived via immunoSEQ multiplex PCR, lists solely in-frame clones and lacks some. That table supplies the V and J calls and clone size; D and trimming were determined from the DNA. The table includes about 200,000 clones, around 83% detected once. The germline gives CDR1 DFQATT, CDR2 SNEGSKA (reference sequence). The CDR3 loop spans 16 amino acids. V shed 3 bases, J shed 6 bases, and the junction held 10 bases outside the gene matches.

This clonotype originated in a woman in her 70s with COVID-19, enrolled during active disease. This rearrangement joins TRBV20-1 to TRBJ2-5, with 13 positions matching TRBD2. The sample consisted of peripheral blood. The DNA of the CDR3 is TGCAGTGCTAGTTCCATGACTAGCGGGAGGACCCAGACCCAGTACTTC. It encodes CSASSMTSGRTQTQYF.